The subject of this entry is one TCR beta chain. The antigen is not known. This entry comes from a study of radiation and T cells in renal cell carcinoma. Libraries were prepared by immunoSEQ multiplex PCR; TCRdb keeps only in-frame clonotypes and omits some of them. The table includes about 130,000 clones, roughly four fifths detected once. The time point here: blood 2 weeks post-SBRT. Treatment specified: 15 Gy SBRT to primary tumor, nephrectomy 4 weeks later. Serial blood draws occurred at baseline and 2 and 4 weeks post-SBRT. The patient's renal cell carcinoma had clear cell pathology. Notes on the study in general: Baseline intratumoral clonotype presence is unknown without pretreatment biopsies. In blood, top tumor clones expanded by 2 weeks, shrinking by 4.

This CDR3 has 14 residues. Per germline, CDR1 SGDLS and CDR2 YYNGEE. V lost 3 bases, J lost 4 bases, and 1 base stayed unmatched. The starting material was blood, obtained from a patient whose treatment included radiotherapy and nephrectomy. The TCR sequence derives from a woman aged 55 to 70 with renal cell carcinoma. The J gene is TRBJ2-5, the V gene TRBV9, with 12 bases that match TRBD2. CDR3 sequence reads: CASSEGLAGETQYF. For the CDR3, the DNA is TGTGCCAGCAGCGAGGGACTAGCGGGAGAGACCCAGTACTTC.